A selection of T cell receptor beta chains follows, all from one sample in a study of sequential checkpoint blockade in melanoma. The protocol was immunoSEQ multiplex PCR, while the TCRdb copy is restricted to in-frame clones and leaves out a portion. The sample includes around 9,600 clones, around 52% of them seen just once. This sample comprised CD8+ T cells sorted from blood (inferred from file names), obtained from a patient given nivolumab and ipilimumab in sequence. These receptors came from a human donor with melanoma. Both conserved end residues are part of each CDR3. Each record gives: J gene, D gene, V gene, CDR3 protein, CDR3 DNA. The D gene is left open where the match is weak.

TRBJ2-1 - TRBV6-5 CVSSYVSGGEEQFF TGTGTCAGCAGTTATGTGAGCGGAGGGGAGGAGCAGTTCTTC
TRBJ2-1 TRBD2 TRBV27 CASRVTSGSSYNEQFF TGTGCCAGCAGGGTAACTAGCGGGAGTTCCTACAATGAGCAGTTCTTC